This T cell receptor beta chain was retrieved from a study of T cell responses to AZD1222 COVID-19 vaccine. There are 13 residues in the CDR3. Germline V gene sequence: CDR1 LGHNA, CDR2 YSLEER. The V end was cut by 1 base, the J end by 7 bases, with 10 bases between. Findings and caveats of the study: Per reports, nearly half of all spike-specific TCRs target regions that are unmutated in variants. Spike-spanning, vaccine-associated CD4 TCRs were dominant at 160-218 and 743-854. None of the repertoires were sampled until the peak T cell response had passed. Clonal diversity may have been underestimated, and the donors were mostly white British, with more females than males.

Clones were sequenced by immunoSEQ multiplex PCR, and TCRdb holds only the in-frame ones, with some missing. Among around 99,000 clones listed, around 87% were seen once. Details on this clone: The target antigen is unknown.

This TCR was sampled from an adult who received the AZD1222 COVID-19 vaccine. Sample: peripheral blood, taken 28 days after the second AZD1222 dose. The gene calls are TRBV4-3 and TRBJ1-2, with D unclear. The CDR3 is CASSQVGHGGYTF. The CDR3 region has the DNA TGCGCCAGCAGCCAAGTAGGTCATGGTGGCTACACCTTC.